One sample yielded the 26 T cell receptor beta chains listed below, sequenced in a study of blood T cells in healthy people across ages. A sample-barcoded 5' primer and a J-beta primer mix were used in a second PCR of about 7 to 11 cycles. One entry per CDR3 protein results from TCRdb running MiXCR on the 5' RACE reads. The sample includes just over 1 million distinct CDR3 sequences, 45% of them seen just once. The sample was blood. Receptors were obtained from a woman aged 55-70 years in good health.

This chain uses TRBV28 with TRBJ2-4; D possibly corresponds to TRBD2 (5 bases). There are 14 residues in the CDR3. Germline V gene sequence: CDR1 MDHEN, CDR2 SYDVKM. V was trimmed by 3 bases and J by 13 bases, leaving 19 bases between them. CDR3 sequence: CASSFAGRAREQYF. For the CDR3, the DNA is TGTGCCAGCAGTTTTGCGGGTAGGGCGCGAGAGCAGTACTTC.

This chain uses TRBV9 with TRBJ2-7; TRBD1 or TRBD2 may be the D gene (5 bases each). This CDR3 is built from 14 residues. Germline lookup yields CDR1 SGDLS and CDR2 YYNGEE. V lost 4 bases, J lost 0 bases, and 11 bases lay in between. CDR3 loop: CASSRGRLSYEQYF. CDR3 nucleotides: TGTGCCAGCAGCAGGGGACGCCTCTCCTACGAGCAGTACTTC. The complete variable domain, with remaining parts taken from reference TRBV9 and TRBJ2-7, reads DSGVTQTPKHLITATGQRVTLRCSPRSGDLSVYWYQQSLDQGLQFLIQYYNGEERAKGNILERFSAQQFPDLHSELNLSSLELGDSALYFCASSRGRLSYEQYFGPGTRLTVT.

This clonotype was recorded only once. DNA of the CDR3: TGCGCCAGCAGCTTAAAGGGGGTCGCCTACGAGCAGTACTTC. The encoded protein is CASSLKGVAYEQYF. V and J are TRBV5-1 and TRBJ2-7; the D gene is possibly TRBD1 (6 bases). The CDR3 covers 14 residues. Germline V gene sequence: CDR1 SGHRS, CDR2 YFSETQ. The V gene lost 2 bases and the J gene lost 2 bases, with 11 bases spanning the gap.

V is TRBV20-1 and J is TRBJ2-3; no reliable D call. Trimming took off 2 bases at V and 0 bases at J, with 6 bases between the two ends. In germline, CDR1 is DFQATT, CDR2 SNEGSKA (reference sequence). The CDR3 runs to 13 residues. The CDR3 sequence: CSARYPSTDTQYF. In DNA, the CDR3 is TGCAGTGCTAGATATCCTAGCACAGATACGCAGTATTTT.

The chain uses TRBV27 and TRBJ2-3; D unresolved. The CDR3 sequence is 13 residues long. The V end lost 3 bases, the J end lost 5 bases, and 9 bases lay between the germline ends. Germline values: CDR1 MNHEY, CDR2 SMNVEV (reference sequence). The CDR3 DNA is TGTGCCAGCAGTTTTTCCCACGGAGATACGCAGTATTTT. Its translation: CASSFSHGDTQYF.

The gene calls are TRBV6-1 and TRBJ2-5; 12 bases match TRBD1. The better agreement between TRBJ2-7 and the DNA end casts doubt on the J call. This CDR3 is built from 14 residues. Germline-derived CDR1 and CDR2 are MNHNS and SASEGT. CDR3 loop: CASSVRDRGPEQYF. For the CDR3, the DNA is TGTGCCAGCAGTGTGCGGGACAGGGGGCCCGAGCAGTACTTC.

The rearrangement joins TRBV6-5 to TRBJ2-5; 9 bases match TRBD2. CDR1 and CDR2 from the germline V gene are MNHEY and SVGAGI. V lost 3 bases, J lost 5 bases, and 4 bases stayed unmatched. This CDR3 has 14 amino acids. The CDR3 nucleotides read TGTGCCAGCAGTTATGGGGGGACTAGCGAGACCCAGTACTTC. Residues: CASSYGGTSETQYF.

CDR3 DNA sequence: TGTGCCAGTAGCTCCCCCCTGGGTCCGGAGACCCAGTACTTC. Amino acid sequence: CASSSPLGPETQYF. J is TRBJ2-5 and V is TRBV19; D uncertain. Germline CDR1 reads LNHDA; CDR2 reads SQIVND (reference sequence). V lost 6 bases, J lost 5 bases, and 16 bases lay in between. CDR3 length: 14 residues.

The J gene is TRBJ1-4, the V gene TRBV27; D gene unclear. CDR3 length equals 14 residues. Germline V gene sequence: CDR1 MNHEY, CDR2 SMNVEV (reference sequence). Trimming left V 4 bases short and J 3 bases short, with 9 bases between. CDR3 amino acids: CASSSGVPNEKLFF. In DNA form, the CDR3 reads TGTGCCAGCAGTTCTGGCGTGCCTAATGAAAAACTGTTTTTT.

This clonotype was counted a few times. V usage is TRBV28 and J usage is TRBJ2-7; unclear D gene. Germline V lookup: CDR1 MDHEN, CDR2 SYDVKM. The CDR3 runs 12 residues. V lost 0 bases and J 2 bases, leaving 2 bases between the germline ends. In DNA form, the CDR3 reads TGTGCCAGCAGTTTATGGCCCTACGAGCAGTACTTC. Translating it yields CASSLWPYEQYF.

Ten or more counts support this clonotype. This chain joins TRBV2 and TRBJ2-5; tentatively, D is TRBD1 or TRBD2 (5 bases each). The germline V and J ends were trimmed by 8 bases and 1 base, with 11 bases remaining between them. The germline V gene has CDR1 SNHLY and CDR2 FYNNEI. This CDR3 has 13 residues. CDR3 nucleotide sequence: TGTGCCAGCGGATCGGGGCGCCAAGAGACCCAGTACTTC. Its protein product is CASGSGRQETQYF.

This sequence joins TRBV29-1 and TRBJ2-5; the D gene is possibly TRBD2 (6 bases). The J call could be wrong; TRBJ2-7 is a better fit for the DNA end. The CDR3 runs 14 residues. CDR1 and CDR2 from the germline V gene are SQVTM and ANQGSEA. CDR3 sequence: CSVVSLGGGYEQYF. Written as DNA, the CDR3 is TGCAGCGTTGTCTCCTTGGGGGGAGGTTACGAGCAGTACTTC.

The rearrangement links TRBV20-1 to TRBJ2-5; the D call may be TRBD1 or TRBD2 (7 bases each). Germline lookup yields CDR1 DFQATT and CDR2 SNEGSKA (reference sequence). The V and J ends lost 4 bases and 0 bases respectively, with 15 bases between them. CDR3 size: 15 residues. The CDR3: CSAKGASGNQETQYF. DNA of the CDR3: TGCAGTGCTAAGGGGGCTAGCGGTAACCAAGAGACCCAGTACTTC.

A few counts support this clonotype. The CDR3 is CASSSDRQNSPLHF. The CDR3 nucleotides read TGTGCCAGCAGCTCGGACAGACAAAATTCACCCCTCCACTTT. This sequence joins TRBV5-6 and TRBJ1-6; TRBD1 might be the D (6 bases). Germline CDR1 and CDR2: SGHDT and YYEEEE. V was cut by 3 bases and J by 7 bases, with 11 bases left in between. The length of the CDR3 is 14 residues. Full variable domain (missing parts from reference TRBV5-6 and TRBJ1-6): DAGVTQSPTHLIKTRGQQVTLRCSPKSGHDTVSWYQQALGQGPQFIFQYYEEEERQRGNFPDRFSGHQFPNYSSELNVNALLLGDSALYLCASSSDRQNSPLHFGNGTRLTVT.

This chain joins TRBV5-4 and TRBJ2-1; 7 bases match TRBD2. The germline V gene has CDR1 SGHNT and CDR2 YYREEE (reference sequence). CDR3 length: 15 amino acids. V lost 6 bases, J lost 2 bases, and 8 bases stayed unmatched. CDR3 in amino acids: CASIVWGGTYNEQFF. CDR3 bases: TGTGCCAGCATAGTATGGGGGGGGACCTACAATGAGCAGTTCTTC.

This clonotype has a count of ten or more. This chain links TRBV7-7 with TRBJ2-1; TRBD1 aligns across 8 bases. V was clipped by 4 bases and J by 6 bases; unmatched bases: 2. The CDR3 spans 13 residues. Germline V CDR1 and CDR2: SSHAT, FNYEAQ (reference sequence). The CDR3 DNA follows: TGTGCCAGCAGCTCAACAGGGGGCAATGAGCAGTTCTTC. Translation gives CASSSTGGNEQFF. The entire variable domain, with the rest obtained from reference TRBV7-7 and TRBJ2-1, is as follows: GAGVSQSPRYKVTKRGQDVTLRCDPISSHATLYWYQQALGQGPEFLTYFNYEAQPDKSGLPSDRFSAERPEGSISTLTIQRTEQRDSAMYRCASSSTGGNEQFFGPGTRLTVL.

The chain uses TRBV7-2 and TRBJ2-4, with 14 positions matching TRBD2. The end of the DNA fits TRBJ2-5 better, so the J call may be wrong. Germline loops: CDR1 SGHTA, CDR2 FQGNSA. The CDR3 totals 16 residues. This CDR3 is CASSLRGLAGVETQYF. The CDR3 DNA reads as TGTGCCAGCAGCTTGAGGGGACTAGCGGGAGTGGAGACCCAGTACTTC.

The CDR3 loop reads CASSAGVGGYTF. The CDR3 region has the DNA TGTGCCAGCAGCGCAGGGGTTGGTGGCTACACCTTC. The genes are TRBV13 and TRBJ1-2; a possible D gene is TRBD1 (6 bases). The germline CDR1 and CDR2 sequences are PRHDT and FYEKMQ (reference sequence). The CDR3 consists of 12 residues. V gave up 5 bases and J gave up 7 bases, with 11 bases separating them.

A note on this clonotype: This CDR3 is missing its conserved last phenylalanine or tryptophan, likely due to a read error. The gene calls are TRBV5-6 and TRBJ1-2; D call uncertain. This CDR3 is built from 12 residues. Germline CDR1 reads SGHDT; CDR2 reads YYEEEE. Trimming took 7 bases from V and 6 from J, leaving 13 bases between them. CDR3 nucleotide sequence: TGTGCCAGCTGCCTGACGGACGATGGCTACACCCTC. It encodes CASCLTDDGYTL.

The chain has TRBV20-1 and TRBJ2-4; 8 bases are a match to TRBD2. The closer fit of TRBJ2-7 to the DNA end suggests the J call may be wrong. CDR1 DFQATT and CDR2 SNEGSKA come from the germline V gene (reference sequence). This CDR3 has 14 amino acids. The CDR3 reads CSASWLAGSYEQYF. The CDR3 coding sequence is TGCAGTGCTAGTTGGCTAGCGGGCTCCTACGAGCAGTACTTC.

The rearrangement uses TRBV18 and TRBJ2-3, with D hard to call. CDR3 size: 15 residues. V was trimmed by 0 bases and J by 0 bases, leaving 7 bases between them. Germline lookup yields CDR1 KGHSH and CDR2 LQKENI. The CDR3 DNA reads TGTGCCAGCTCACCACCCGTCAGGAGCACAGATACGCAGTATTTT. Amino acid sequence: CASSPPVRSTDTQYF. Full variable domain (outside the CDR3, taken from reference TRBV18 and TRBJ2-3): NAGVMQNPRHLVRRRGQEARLRCSPMKGHSHVYWYRQLPEEGLKFMVYLQKENIIDESGMPKERFSAEFPKEGPSILRIQQVVRGDSAAYFCASSPPVRSTDTQYFGPGTRLTVL.

This clonotype came up once. The chain joins TRBV21-1 to TRBJ2-5. TRBV21-1 is flagged as a pseudogene. The CDR3 extends over 15 amino acids. The DNA of the CDR3 is TGTGCCAGCAACAAAGTTAACGTAGCAGCAGAGACCCAGTACTTC. Its protein is CASNKVNVAAETQYF.

The genes are TRBV12-3 or TRBV12-4 and TRBJ2-5, with 7 bases fitting TRBD1. The DNA end is a closer match to TRBJ2-7, so the J assignment may be wrong. The CDR3 length is 17 residues. The CDR3 sequence is CASSPTLDRLRSYEQYF. DNA for the CDR3: TGTGCCAGCAGTCCCACCCTGGACAGGTTAAGGAGCTACGAGCAGTACTTC.

This clonotype was detected a few times. The V and J genes are TRBV5-1 and TRBJ2-5; weak D call: TRBD2 (6 bases). Germline V gives CDR1 SGHRS, CDR2 YFSETQ. Trimming cost V 4 bases and J 6 bases, with 31 bases left between them. CDR3 length: 19 residues. CDR3 in amino acids: CASSLRDPVSIAEIQTQYF. In nucleotides, the CDR3 is TGCGCCAGCAGCCTGCGGGACCCGGTGTCTATAGCGGAAATACAGACCCAGTACTTC. Together with reference TRBV5-1 and TRBJ2-5, the CDR3 gives the full variable domain: KAGVTQTPRYLIKTRGQQVTLSCSPISGHRSVSWYQQTPGQGLQFLFEYFSETQRNKGNFPGRFSGRQFSNSRSEMNVSTLELGDSALYLCASSLRDPVSIAEIQTQYFGPGTRLLVL.

Ten or more counts support this clonotype. V gene TRBV29-1 combines with J gene TRBJ2-7; the match to TRBD1 covers 7 bases. Trimming took 0 bases from V and 4 from J; bases not matched to a gene: 15. Germline V lookup: CDR1 SQVTM, CDR2 ANQGSEA. The length of the CDR3 is 17 residues. The CDR3 sequence: CSVEDRGQPEGRYEQYF. The CDR3 DNA is TGCAGCGTTGAAGATCGGGGACAGCCAGAGGGCCGGTACGAGCAGTACTTC.

This clonotype was picked up a small number of times. The V and J genes are TRBV24-1 and TRBJ1-1; TRBD1 is a possible D gene (5 bases). This CDR3 contains 13 residues. From germline, CDR1 is KGHDR and CDR2 SFDVKD. V shed 4 bases and J shed 6 bases, with 11 bases lying between them. The CDR3 region is CATSEKGIAEAFF. Here the CDR3 DNA reads TGTGCCACCAGTGAAAAGGGGATAGCTGAAGCTTTCTTT.